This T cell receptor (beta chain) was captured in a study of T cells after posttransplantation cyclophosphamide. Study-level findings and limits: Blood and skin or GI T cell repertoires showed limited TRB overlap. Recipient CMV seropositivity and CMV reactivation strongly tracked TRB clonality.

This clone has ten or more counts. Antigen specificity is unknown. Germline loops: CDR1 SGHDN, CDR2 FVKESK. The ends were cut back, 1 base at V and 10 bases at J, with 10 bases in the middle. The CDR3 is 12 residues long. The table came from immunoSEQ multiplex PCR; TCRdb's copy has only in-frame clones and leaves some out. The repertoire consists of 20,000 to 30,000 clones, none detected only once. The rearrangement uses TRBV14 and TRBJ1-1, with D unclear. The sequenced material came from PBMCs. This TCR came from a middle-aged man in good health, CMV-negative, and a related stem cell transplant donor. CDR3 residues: CASSQGPSVAFF. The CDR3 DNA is TGTGCCAGCAGCCAAGGTCCTAGCGTAGCTTTCTTT.